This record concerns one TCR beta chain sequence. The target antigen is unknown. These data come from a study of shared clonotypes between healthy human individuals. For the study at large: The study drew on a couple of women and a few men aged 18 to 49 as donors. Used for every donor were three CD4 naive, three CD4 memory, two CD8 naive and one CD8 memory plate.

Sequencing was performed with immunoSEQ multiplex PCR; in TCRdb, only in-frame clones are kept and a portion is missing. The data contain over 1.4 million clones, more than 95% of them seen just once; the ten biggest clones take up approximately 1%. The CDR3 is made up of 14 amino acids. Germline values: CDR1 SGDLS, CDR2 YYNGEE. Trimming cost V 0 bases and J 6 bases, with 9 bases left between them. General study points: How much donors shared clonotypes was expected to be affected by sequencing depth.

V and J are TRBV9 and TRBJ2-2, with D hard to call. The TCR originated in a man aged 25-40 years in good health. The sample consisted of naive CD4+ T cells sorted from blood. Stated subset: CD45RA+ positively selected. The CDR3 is CASSVVGESGELFF. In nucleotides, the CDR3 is TGTGCCAGCAGCGTAGTAGGAGAGTCCGGGGAGCTGTTTTTT. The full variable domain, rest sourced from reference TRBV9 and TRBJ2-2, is DSGVTQTPKHLITATGQRVTLRCSPRSGDLSVYWYQQSLDQGLQFLIQYYNGEERAKGNILERFSAQQFPDLHSELNLSSLELGDSALYFCASSVVGESGELFFGEGSRLTVL.